This TCR beta chain was obtained from a study of identical twins. Findings and caveats of the study: Cord blood beta clonotypes that were abundant carried fewer insertions, and memory repertoires showed no such trend. Out-of-frame alpha sequences common to twins were enriched for low generation probability.

The CDR3 runs 16 residues. Germline V gene sequence: CDR1 SGHKS, CDR2 YYEKEE (reference sequence). Trimming removed 2 bases from V and 2 bases from J, with 16 bases in between. Healthy Caucasians provided all donations. This clonotype showed up just a few times. As yet, its antigen is unknown. Unique molecular identifiers were present on cDNA, and template switching added a universal primer site. One entry per CDR3 protein, called by TCRdb with MiXCR from the 5' RACE reads. This sample has a few hundred thousand distinct CDR3 sequences, with more than 9% found just once. Separately, the same data were catalogued under a study of yellow fever vaccine responses in identical twins.

Sequenced sample: PBMCs. The V and J genes are TRBV5-5 and TRBJ2-5; a weak D match, TRBD2 (7 bases). This TCR came from a woman aged 18-30 years in good health. The CDR3 DNA reads TGTGCCAGCAGCTTAGTCCGCGGGGGCCAGCAAGAGACCCAGTACTTC. Residues: CASSLVRGGQQETQYF.